A selection of T cell receptor beta chains follows, all from one sample in a study of control samples from healthy donors and cancer patients. Some clones are missing from TCRdb's copy, which holds only in-frame ones; the method was immunoSEQ multiplex PCR. The data contain roughly 180,000 clones, around 93% of them singletons. Source material: blood. Receptors were obtained from a woman aged 55-70 years in good health. Each CDR3 is given with its conserved first and last residue. A D gene is named only where the DNA matches it firmly. The size of a clone is reported for some rows only, either as once, few or many, or as a class for expanded clones.

v_gene,j_gene,d_gene,abundance,CDR3aa,CDR3nt
TRBV7-9,TRBJ2-3,NA,NA,CASSFASQSTDTQYF,TGTGCCAGCAGCTTCGCCAGCCAGAGCACAGATACGCAGTATTTT
TRBV18,TRBJ2-4,NA,NA,CASSPRDKNIQYF,TGTGCCAGCTCACCACGGGACAAAAACATTCAGTACTTC
TRBV9,TRBJ1-4,NA,NA,CASSAGRTFNEKLFF,TGTGCCAGCAGCGCCGGGAGAACTTTTAATGAAAAACTGTTTTTT
TRBV6-2/TRBV6-3,TRBJ1-1,NA,NA,CASSWDPLNTEAFF,TGTGCCAGCAGTTGGGACCCCCTGAACACTGAAGCTTTCTTT
TRBV7-7,TRBJ2-7,NA,NA,CASSPSDSSYEQYF,TGTGCCAGCAGCCCCTCGGACAGCTCCTACGAGCAGTACTTC
TRBV15,TRBJ1-5,NA,NA,CATSRDLGGKGQPQHF,TGTGCCACCAGCAGAGATTTAGGAGGGAAGGGACAGCCCCAGCATTTT
TRBV11-2,TRBJ2-3,TRBD2,NA,CASSQTSGGAWDTQYF,TGTGCCAGCAGCCAGACTAGCGGGGGGGCGTGGGATACGCAGTATTTT
TRBV3-1/TRBV3-2,TRBJ2-1,NA,NA,CASSQEIGGRGNEQFF,TGTGCCAGCAGCCAAGAAATCGGGGGGCGAGGGAATGAGCAGTTCTTC
TRBV4-2,TRBJ1-2,NA,NA,CASSQSQGNYGYTF,TGTGCCAGCAGCCAATCTCAGGGGAACTATGGCTACACCTTC
TRBV2,TRBJ2-7,TRBD1,NA,CASVTSDRGRYEQYF,TGTGCCAGCGTAACCTCGGACAGGGGGCGATACGAGCAGTACTTC
TRBV6-5,TRBJ1-3,NA,NA,CASSYGGYPSGNTIYF,TGTGCCAGCAGTTACGGGGGGTATCCCTCTGGAAACACCATATATTTT
TRBV12-5,TRBJ2-7,NA,NA,CASGLQGPQGEQYF,TGTGCTAGTGGTTTGCAGGGACCTCAGGGCGAGCAGTACTTC
TRBV19,TRBJ2-7,NA,NA,CATPYGQYF,TGTGCCACCCCTTATGGGCAGTACTTC
TRBV2,TRBJ1-5,NA,once,CASSEAPGIQPQHF,TGTGCCAGCAGTGAAGCGCCAGGGATTCAGCCCCAGCATTTT
TRBV30,TRBJ1-5,NA,once,CAWSLERGGQPQHF,TGTGCCTGGAGCCTCGAGAGGGGTGGCCAGCCCCAGCATTTT
TRBV18,TRBJ2-1,NA,NA,CASSPQGDAYNEQFF,TGTGCCAGCTCACCACAGGGGGATGCCTACAATGAGCAGTTCTTC
TRBV12-5,TRBJ1-1,NA,NA,CASGLGQNTEAFF,TGTGCTAGTGGTTTGGGGCAGAACACTGAAGCTTTCTTT
TRBV5-6,TRBJ2-7,TRBD2,NA,CASSLLSGLAGNYYEQYF,TGTGCCAGCAGCTTGTTGTCGGGTCTAGCGGGCAATTACTACGAGCAGTACTTC
TRBV4-3,TRBJ1-2,NA,NA,CASSQDRARTYGYTF,TGCGCCAGCAGCCAAGATCGGGCCCGGACCTATGGCTACACCTTC
TRBV10-3,TRBJ2-7,TRBD1,once,CAISQPGQGAYEQYF,TGTGCCATCAGTCAACCGGGACAGGGGGCATACGAGCAGTACTTC
TRBV18,TRBJ2-7,NA,NA,CASSPRTPGAYEQYF,TGTGCCAGCTCACCCAGGACGCCGGGAGCCTACGAGCAGTACTTC
TRBV6-5,TRBJ1-5,NA,few,CASSYGGVGQPQHF,TGTGCCAGCAGTTACGGAGGGGTTGGACAGCCCCAGCATTTT
TRBV2,TRBJ2-1,NA,NA,CASSGNGNEQFF,TGTGCCAGCAGTGGTAACGGCAATGAGCAGTTCTTC
TRBV11-2,TRBJ2-1,NA,NA,CASSLGSYNEQFF,TGTGCCAGCAGCTTGGGGTCCTACAATGAGCAGTTCTTC
TRBV5-1,TRBJ1-6,NA,NA,CASSQRDSPNNSPLHF,TGCGCCAGCAGCCAGCGGGACTCCCCAAATAATTCACCCCTCCACTTT
TRBV5-1,TRBJ2-3,TRBD1,NA,CASSLMGQGTDTQYF,TGCGCCAGCAGCTTGATGGGACAGGGGACAGATACGCAGTATTTT
TRBV29-1,TRBJ1-1,NA,NA,CSVSGGAEAFF,TGCAGCGTTAGTGGGGGCGCTGAAGCTTTCTTT
TRBV6-1,TRBJ1-2,NA,NA,CASSETVTANYGYTF,TGTGCCAGCAGTGAGACAGTGACGGCTAACTATGGCTACACCTTC
TRBV5-5,TRBJ1-1,TRBD1,NA,CASRPGGAGTEAFF,TGTGCCAGCAGGCCAGGGGGCGCGGGAACTGAAGCTTTCTTT
TRBV2,TRBJ1-2,TRBD1,NA,CASRGTRDRFLYGYTF,TGTGCCAGCAGGGGGACCCGGGACAGGTTTCTCTATGGCTACACCTTC
TRBV19,TRBJ1-2,NA,NA,CASSTDPGWPSYGYTF,TGTGCCAGTAGTACGGACCCAGGGTGGCCCAGCTATGGCTACACCTTC
TRBV4-3,TRBJ1-2,NA,NA,CASSQDGGRQVYGYTF,TGCGCCAGCAGCCAAGACGGGGGAAGACAGGTCTATGGCTACACCTTC
TRBV30,TRBJ2-5,TRBD2,NA,CAWDHGLAGEETQYF,TGTGCCTGGGACCATGGACTAGCCGGGGAAGAGACCCAGTACTTC
TRBV6-5,TRBJ1-2,NA,NA,CASRGQRGYYGYTF,TGTGCCAGCAGGGGCCAACGGGGATACTATGGCTACACCTTC
TRBV6-5,TRBJ1-2,NA,NA,CASRIRDGYTF,TGTGCCAGCAGGATTAGGGACGGCTACACCTTC
TRBV2,TRBJ2-3,NA,few,CASTELGVQDTQYF,TGTGCCAGCACGGAGCTAGGGGTCCAAGATACGCAGTATTTT
TRBV5-6,TRBJ2-7,NA,NA,CASSLGQKIYEQYF,TGTGCCAGCAGCTTAGGGCAGAAGATCTACGAGCAGTACTTC
TRBV30,TRBJ2-6,TRBD1,NA,CAWRDRESGANVLTF,TGTGCCTGGAGGGACAGGGAGTCCGGGGCCAACGTCCTGACTTTC